This TCR beta chain was sequenced during a study of shared clonotypes between healthy human individuals. About the study: Each donor contributed plates that comprised three CD4 naive, three CD4 memory, two CD8 naive and one CD8 memory.

Each replicate PCR on the sorted subsets used 200 to 250 ng DNA (about 30,000 T cell genomes). The repertoire was sequenced with immunoSEQ multiplex PCR; TCRdb's copy has only in-frame clones and lacks some. The sample has about 2.2 million clones; just over 90% are singletons. The J segment lost 4 bases and the V segment lost 2 bases, leaving 5 bases of the junction unmatched. CDR1 MNHEY and CDR2 SVGAGI come from the germline V gene. The CDR3 length is 14 residues. Concerning this clone itself: Other DNA sequences in the sample encode the same CDR3.

As defined, naive CD8 cells were CD45RO-negative and positively selected for CCR7, with terminally differentiated effector memory CD45RA+ cells excluded. Everyone who donated was a Caucasian adult who lived in Nashville, Tennessee. The clonotype comes from a man aged 18 to 30 in good health. Some clones in this sample may be carry-over from other donors' samples. Sequenced: naive CD8+ T cells from PBMCs. V usage is TRBV6-5 and J usage is TRBJ2-7, with TRBD1 matching over 7 bases. In DNA form, the CDR3 reads TGTGCCAGCAGTTACGGGCAGGGGGTTTACGAGCAGTACTTC. Its protein product is CASSYGQGVYEQYF.